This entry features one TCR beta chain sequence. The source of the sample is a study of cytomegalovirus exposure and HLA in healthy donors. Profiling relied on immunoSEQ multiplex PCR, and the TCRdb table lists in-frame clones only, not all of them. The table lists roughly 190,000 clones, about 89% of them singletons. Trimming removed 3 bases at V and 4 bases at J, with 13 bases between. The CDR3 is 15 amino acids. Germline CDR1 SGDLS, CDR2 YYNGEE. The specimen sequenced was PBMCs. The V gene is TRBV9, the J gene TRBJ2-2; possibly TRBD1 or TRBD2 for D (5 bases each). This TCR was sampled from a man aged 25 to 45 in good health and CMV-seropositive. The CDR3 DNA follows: TGTGCCAGCAGCGCGTGGGGGACGGGCACCGGGGAGCTGTTTTTT. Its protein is CASSAWGTGTGELFF.